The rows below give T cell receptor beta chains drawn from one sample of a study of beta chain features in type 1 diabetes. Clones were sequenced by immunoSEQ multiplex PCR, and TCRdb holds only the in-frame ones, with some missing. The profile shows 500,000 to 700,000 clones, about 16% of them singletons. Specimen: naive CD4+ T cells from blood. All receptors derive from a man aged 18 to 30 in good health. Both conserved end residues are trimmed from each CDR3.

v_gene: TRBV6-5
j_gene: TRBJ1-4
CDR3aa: ASRPGGGQEKLF

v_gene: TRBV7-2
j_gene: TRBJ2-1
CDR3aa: ASIRPGLAGGPYNEQF

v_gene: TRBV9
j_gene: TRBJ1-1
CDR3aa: ASSVGGAGNTEAF

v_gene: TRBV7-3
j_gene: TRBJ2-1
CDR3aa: ASSPGNEQF

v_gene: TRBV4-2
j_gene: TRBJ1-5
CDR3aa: ASSLGQGPQPQH

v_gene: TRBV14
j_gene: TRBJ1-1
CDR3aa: ASSHQDRRIAF

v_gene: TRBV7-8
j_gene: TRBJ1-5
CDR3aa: ASSLALGNQPQH

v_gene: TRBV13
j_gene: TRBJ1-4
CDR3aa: ASSPAMGRKNEKLF

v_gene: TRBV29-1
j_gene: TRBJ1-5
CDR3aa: SFQDRDNQPQH

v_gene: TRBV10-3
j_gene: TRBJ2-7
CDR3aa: AISRTGTYEQY

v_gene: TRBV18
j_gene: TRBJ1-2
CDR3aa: ASSGRDRVGYT

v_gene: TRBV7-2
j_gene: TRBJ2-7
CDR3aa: ASSGQGYEQY

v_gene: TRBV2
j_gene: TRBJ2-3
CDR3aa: ASRKRLAGGSTDTQY

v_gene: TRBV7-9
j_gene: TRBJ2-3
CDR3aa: ASSPGTGSTDTQY

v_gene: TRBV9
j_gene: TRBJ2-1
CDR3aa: ASSAGLYNEQF

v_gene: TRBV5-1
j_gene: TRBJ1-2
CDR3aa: ASSLGPQMLIYGYT

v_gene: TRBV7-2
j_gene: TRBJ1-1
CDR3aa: ASSIQGGMNTEAF

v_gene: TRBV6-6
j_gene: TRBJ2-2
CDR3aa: ASRIQGLAGELF

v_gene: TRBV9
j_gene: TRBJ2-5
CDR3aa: ASSVTGGGETQY

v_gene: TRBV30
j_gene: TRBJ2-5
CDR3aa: ASSPWAGETQY

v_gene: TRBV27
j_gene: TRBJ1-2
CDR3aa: ASSFRDSREST

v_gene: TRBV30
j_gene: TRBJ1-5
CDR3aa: AWSVRATGLTNDNQPQH

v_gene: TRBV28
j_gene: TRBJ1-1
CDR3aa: ASSAPGALNEAF

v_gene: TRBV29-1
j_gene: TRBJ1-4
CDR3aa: SVELGRGEKLF